A selection of T cell receptor beta chains follows, all from one sample in a study of cytomegalovirus exposure and HLA in healthy donors. Sequenced by immunoSEQ multiplex PCR; TCRdb stores in-frame clones only, minus some. The sample records roughly 120,000 clones, around 70% being singletons. Sequencing was performed on PBMCs. The receptors here all came from a woman aged 35 to 49 in good health and CMV-seropositive. Each CDR3 is given with its conserved first and last residue. Each record gives: clone size, J gene, D gene, V gene, CDR3 length, CDR3 protein, CDR3 DNA. The D gene is left open where the match is weak. Not all rows give a size; the values are once, few, many and, for expanded clones, a class.

once,TRBJ2-7,TRBD1,TRBV7-9,12,CASSGTGYEQYF,TGTGCCAGCAGCGGGACAGGGTACGAGCAGTACTTC
NA,TRBJ1-2,NA,TRBV5-8,15,CASSFYGRANYGYTF,TGTGCCAGCAGCTTTTACGGGAGAGCTAACTATGGCTACACCTTC
NA,TRBJ1-5,TRBD1,TRBV10-3,15,CAISVGGQGDQPQHF,TGTGCCATCAGTGTAGGGGGACAGGGTGATCAGCCCCAGCATTTT
NA,TRBJ2-3,NA,TRBV6-5,15,CASSPRGYSTDTQYF,TGTGCCAGCAGTCCTCGGGGTTATAGCACAGATACGCAGTATTTT
NA,TRBJ1-4,TRBD1,TRBV7-6,17,CASSLASDRGKNEKLFF,TGTGCCAGCAGCTTAGCATCCGACAGGGGTAAAAATGAAAAACTGTTTTTT
NA,TRBJ2-3,TRBD2,TRBV19,18,CASRSTRLAGGSTDTQYF,TGTGCCAGTAGGAGCACCCGATTAGCGGGGGGGAGCACAGATACGCAGTATTTT
NA,TRBJ1-3,NA,TRBV28,17,CASSLSLGAISGNTIYF,TGTGCCAGCAGTCTCTCCCTAGGAGCGATCTCTGGAAACACCATATATTTT
NA,TRBJ2-3,NA,TRBV7-3,16,CASSLTVTGFPDTQYF,TGTGCCAGCAGCTTAACCGTAACGGGGTTCCCAGATACGCAGTATTTT
NA,TRBJ1-4,TRBD1,TRBV30,15,CAWSNSRGRNEKLFF,TGTGCCTGGAGTAATAGCAGGGGGCGCAATGAAAAACTGTTTTTT
NA,TRBJ2-7,TRBD2,TRBV2,16,CASNPRGGESSYEQYF,TGTGCCAGCAATCCGCGCGGGGGGGAATCTTCCTACGAGCAGTACTTC
few,TRBJ1-6,TRBD1,TRBV9,16,CASSPAGAGGSSPLHF,TGTGCCAGCAGCCCCGCCGGGGCAGGGGGAAGCTCACCCCTCCACTTT
NA,TRBJ2-5,NA,TRBV9,14,CASSVGSGAETQYF,TGTGCCAGCAGCGTAGGATCAGGGGCCGAGACCCAGTACTTC
few,TRBJ1-2,NA,TRBV6-1,16,CASSAQGTGQRYGYTF,TGTGCCAGCAGTGCCCAAGGAACAGGGCAACGCTATGGCTACACCTTC
NA,TRBJ1-2,TRBD1,TRBV5-1,17,CASSLSSGGSGAYGYTF,TGCGCCAGCAGCTTGTCGTCAGGGGGATCGGGGGCATATGGCTACACCTTC
NA,TRBJ2-5,TRBD1,TRBV29-1,18,CSVKSGQGPHLRQETQYF,TGCAGCGTGAAGTCAGGACAGGGCCCTCACCTACGCCAAGAGACCCAGTACTTC
NA,TRBJ2-1,NA,TRBV19,17,CASSIVFGEGDYNEQFF,TGTGCCAGTAGTATAGTTTTTGGTGAGGGGGACTACAATGAGCAGTTCTTC
once,TRBJ2-2,TRBD1,TRBV18,16,CASSPKQGANTGELFF,TGTGCCAGCTCACCCAAACAGGGGGCGAACACCGGGGAGCTGTTTTTT
once,TRBJ1-2,NA,TRBV5-1,11,CASSQNYGYTF,TGCGCCAGCAGCCAAAACTATGGCTACACCTTC
NA,TRBJ1-2,TRBD1,TRBV6-5,14,CASSYSSGQDGYTF,TGTGCCAGCAGTTACTCGAGCGGACAGGATGGCTACACCTTC
NA,TRBJ2-7,TRBD2,TRBV5-1,16,CASSLGSAGGRNEQYF,TGCGCCAGCAGCTTGGGATCGGCGGGAGGGCGAAACGAGCAGTACTTC
NA,TRBJ1-2,TRBD1,TRBV28,15,CASSLGGQGQYGYTF,TGTGCCAGCAGCCTAGGCGGACAGGGCCAATATGGCTACACCTTC
NA,TRBJ2-1,TRBD2,TRBV5-1,17,CASSLTGTSGTYNEQFF,TGCGCCAGCAGCTTGACCGGGACTAGCGGGACCTACAATGAGCAGTTCTTC
NA,TRBJ1-2,NA,TRBV4-3,16,CASSQQSGGVACGYTF,TGCGCCAGCAGCCAGCAAAGTGGAGGTGTCGCGTGCGGCTACACCTTC
NA,TRBJ1-2,NA,TRBV10-3,13,CAITPGGGDGYTF,TGTGCCATCACCCCCGGTGGCGGTGACGGCTACACCTTC
NA,TRBJ1-2,NA,TRBV6-5,13,CASRGRVGYGYTF,TGTGCCAGCAGGGGGAGGGTAGGCTACGGCTACACCTTC
NA,TRBJ1-2,NA,TRBV19,14,CASSSGDLLGGYTF,TGTGCCAGTTCAAGCGGGGATCTGCTCGGCGGCTACACCTTC
NA,TRBJ2-5,NA,TRBV6-5,13,CASSYEHQETQYF,TGTGCCAGCAGTTATGAGCACCAAGAGACCCAGTACTTC
NA,TRBJ1-1,NA,TRBV7-3,16,CASSLNLRQQTGEAFF,TGTGCCAGCAGCTTAAATCTTCGACAGCAGACCGGGGAAGCTTTCTTT
NA,TRBJ1-4,NA,TRBV13,14,CASSFRGTKEKLFF,TGTGCCAGCAGCTTCCGGGGAACTAAAGAAAAACTGTTTTTT
NA,TRBJ2-2,TRBD2,TRBV7-3,16,CASSFNPPSGTGELFF,TGTGCCAGCAGCTTTAATCCCCCTAGCGGGACCGGGGAGCTGTTTTTT
NA,TRBJ2-7,NA,TRBV7-2,13,CASSLGGGAEYHF,TGTGCCAGCAGCTTAGGGGGTGGGGCAGAGTACCACTTC
once,TRBJ1-1,TRBD1,TRBV7-2,16,CASSARQGNVPTEAFF,TGTGCCAGCAGCGCTCGACAGGGAAACGTGCCGACTGAAGCTTTCTTT
few,TRBJ1-1,NA,TRBV25-1,13,CASRTGRNTEAFF,TGTGCCAGCAGGACAGGAAGGAACACTGAAGCTTTCTTT
NA,TRBJ2-1,TRBD2,TRBV18,17,CASSLVRQTSGHNEQFF,TGTGCCAGCTCACTTGTAAGGCAGACTAGCGGTCACAATGAGCAGTTCTTC
NA,TRBJ1-3,NA,TRBV4-1,16,CASSARQDSSGNTIYF,TGCGCCAGCAGCGCCCGACAGGATAGCTCTGGAAACACCATATATTTT
few,TRBJ2-3,TRBD2,TRBV5-4,15,CASSLAGGRTDTQYF,TGTGCCAGCAGCTTGGCGGGAGGGCGCACAGATACGCAGTATTTT
NA,TRBJ1-5,TRBD1,TRBV19,14,CASSVLDRVLPQHF,TGTGCCAGTAGTGTCCTAGACAGGGTTTTACCCCAGCATTTT
NA,TRBJ1-1,NA,TRBV2,16,CASSGGGTTAPGGAFF,TGTGCCAGCAGTGGGGGGGGAACGACAGCACCTGGTGGAGCTTTCTTT
NA,TRBJ1-2,TRBD1,TRBV4-3,15,CASSQGTGAIYGYTF,TGCGCCAGCAGCCAAGGGACAGGGGCCATCTATGGCTACACCTTC
few,TRBJ2-7,TRBD2,TRBV4-2,15,CASSQDRELAYEQYF,TGTGCCAGCAGCCAAGATCGCGAACTAGCGTACGAGCAGTACTTC
NA,TRBJ2-7,TRBD1,TRBV28,15,CASSLAPDRPYEQYF,TGTGCCAGCAGTTTGGCTCCGGACAGGCCCTACGAGCAGTACTTC
NA,TRBJ1-6,NA,TRBV4-1,16,CASSLGLQGGGVTLHF,TGCGCCAGCAGCCTAGGGCTACAGGGTGGGGGAGTTACCCTCCACTTT
NA,TRBJ2-1,NA,TRBV2,15,CASLGQTSSYNEQFF,TGTGCCAGCCTGGGACAGACTAGCTCCTACAATGAGCAGTTCTTC
NA,TRBJ2-7,TRBD2,TRBV28,15,CASRATSGGSYEQYF,TGTGCCAGCAGGGCCACTAGCGGGGGCTCCTACGAGCAGTACTTC
NA,TRBJ1-1,NA,TRBV18,13,CASSLTGSAEAFF,TGTGCCAGCTCACTCACAGGGAGTGCTGAAGCTTTCTTT
NA,TRBJ2-2,TRBD1,TRBV5-1,16,CASSVLVQGPTGELFF,TGCGCCAGCAGCGTGTTAGTACAGGGGCCAACCGGGGAGCTGTTTTTT
NA,TRBJ2-2,TRBD1,TRBV7-9,17,CSSSQRPGQGDTGELFF,TGTTCCAGCAGTCAACGACCGGGACAGGGTGACACCGGGGAGCTGTTTTTT
once,TRBJ2-3,NA,TRBV29-1,13,CSTGRDSTDTQYF,TGCAGCACCGGCCGGGACTCCACAGATACGCAGTATTTT
NA,TRBJ2-7,TRBD2,TRBV6-4,15,CASRPERELGYEQYF,TGTGCCAGCAGACCCGAGCGGGAGTTAGGCTACGAGCAGTACTTC
NA,TRBJ1-3,TRBD1,TRBV6-5,14,CASRPTGGGNTIYF,TGTGCCAGCAGACCAACAGGGGGAGGAAACACCATATATTTT
NA,TRBJ1-1,TRBD1,TRBV29-1,12,CSGGQVYTEAFF,TGCAGCGGGGGACAGGTATACACTGAAGCTTTCTTT